This T cell receptor (beta chain) was sequenced for a study of human T cells and chemical hapten exposure. Study details: Sensitization applied 2% DPC to approximately 2 cm by approximately 2 cm of upper inner arm skin. Small pooled library volume differences chiefly drove per-sample TCR yield variation.

This clonotype was detected many times. Time point reported: pre-sensitization, week 0. The treatment denotes: therapeutic diphenylcyclopropenone sensitization with weekly scalp DPC. The total RNA was obtained from whole blood that was not fractionated. Germline CDR1 reads PRHDT; CDR2 reads FYEKMQ (reference sequence). Trimming shortened V by 3 bases and J by 4 bases, and 7 bases separated the two germline ends. The CDR3 extends over 13 amino acids. MiXCR, run by TCRdb on the RACE reads, gives a single entry per CDR3 protein. This table holds more than 300,000 distinct CDR3 sequences, roughly 4.6% found once.

The chain links TRBV13 to TRBJ1-3; TRBD1 is a possible D gene (5 bases). The source material was whole blood, sampled in connection with sensitization to the hapten diphenylcyclopropenone (DPC). This TCR came from a woman aged 45 to 65 with alopecia areata. Some clones in this sample may be carry-over from other donors' samples. In DNA form, the CDR3 reads TGTGCCAGCAGCTTGCAGGGAGGAAACACCATATATTTT. It codes for CASSLQGGNTIYF.